The 27 T cell receptor beta chains below all came from one sample that was sequenced in a study of cytomegalovirus exposure and HLA in healthy donors. Sequencing was performed with immunoSEQ multiplex PCR; in TCRdb, only in-frame clones are kept and a portion is missing. The data show 250,000 to 350,000 clones, nearly 90% seen once. The sample taken for sequencing was PBMCs. All receptors derive from a young man in good health and CMV-seronegative.

J is TRBJ2-5 and V is TRBV7-9; 11 bases are a match to TRBD1. The CDR3 loop spans 17 amino acids. Trimming cost V 1 base and J 3 bases; bases outside gene matches: 7. CDR1 is SEHNR and CDR2 is FQNEAQ in the germline V gene (reference sequence). The CDR3 loop is CASSLGGQGASKETQYF. In DNA form, the CDR3 reads TGTGCCAGCAGCTTAGGTGGACAGGGGGCGAGTAAAGAGACCCAGTACTTC.

This chain joins TRBV10-2 and TRBJ1-1, with a possible D match to TRBD1 (5 bases). The germline V gene encodes CDR1 WSHSY and CDR2 SAAADI. CDR3 length equals 13 residues. V was pared by 6 bases and J by 4 bases, with 12 bases between. CDR3 amino acids: CASSRDSLTEAFF. CDR3 coding DNA: TGCGCCAGCAGCCGAGACAGTCTCACTGAAGCTTTCTTT.

This chain's CDR3 is CASSPGTFNTYEQYF. In DNA form, the CDR3 reads TGTGCCAGCAGCCCCGGGACATTCAACACCTACGAGCAGTACTTC. The rearrangement joins TRBV7-6 to TRBJ2-7, with D possibly matching TRBD1 (6 bases). There are 15 residues in the CDR3. V lost 5 bases and J lost 2, with 16 bases in between. Germline V gene data show CDR1 as SGHVS and CDR2 as FNYEAQ.

The rearrangement joins TRBV10-2 to TRBJ2-2; 9 bases map to TRBD1. V trimming: 2 bases; J trimming: 2 bases; junction bases outside the gene matches: 3. The CDR3 is 16 amino acids. Germline V gene lookup returns CDR1 WSHSY and CDR2 SAAADI. The CDR3 coding sequence is TGCGCCAGCAGTGAGACAGGGGGCCTTAACACCGGGGAGCTGTTTTTT. It yields the protein CASSETGGLNTGELFF.

The chain uses TRBV11-2 and TRBJ1-2, with D tentatively TRBD1 (5 bases). The V end was cut by 1 base, the J end by 9 bases, with 12 bases between. Looked up from germline, CDR1 is SGHAT and CDR2 is FQNNGV. CDR3 length: 13 amino acids. CDR3 sequence (DNA): TGTGCCAGCAGCTTAGGCAGGGCTCGAAGCTACACCTTC. Residues: CASSLGRARSYTF. Using reference TRBV11-2 and TRBJ1-2 for the parts outside the CDR3, the full variable domain is EAGVAQSPRYKIIEKRQSVAFWCNPISGHATLYWYQQILGQGPKLLIQFQNNGVVDDSQLPKDRFSAERLKGVDSTLKIQPAKLEDSAVYLCASSLGRARSYTFGSGTRLTVV.

This sequence joins TRBV2 and TRBJ2-1; 8 bases fit TRBD1. With V trimmed by 6 bases and J by 3 bases, 7 bases remained unmatched. The CDR3 sequence is 15 residues long. Germline V gene data show CDR1 as SNHLY and CDR2 as FYNNEI. The CDR3 sequence: CASSLDRGGYNEQFF. In DNA form, the CDR3 reads TGTGCCAGCAGCCTCGACAGGGGAGGCTACAATGAGCAGTTCTTC.

This chain uses TRBV19 with TRBJ2-1; 8 nucleotides line up with TRBD1. V shed 5 bases and J 8 bases; nucleotides not matched to a gene: 5. Germline CDR1 and CDR2: LNHDA and SQIVND (reference sequence). The length of the CDR3 is 13 residues. CDR3 DNA sequence: TGTGCCAGTAGTTTTGGACAGGGCTATGAGCAGTTCTTC. Residues: CASSFGQGYEQFF.

The chain joins TRBV29-1 to TRBJ1-1, with 7 bases identical to TRBD1. From germline, CDR1 is SQVTM and CDR2 ANQGSEA. Trimming removed 7 bases from V and 6 bases from J; junction bases left unmatched: 11. CDR3 size: 13 residues. The CDR3 sequence: CSAQQGFLPEAFF. The CDR3 DNA reads TGCAGCGCCCAACAGGGGTTTCTTCCTGAAGCTTTCTTT.

The chain couples TRBV27 to TRBJ2-5, with TRBD1 identical over 7 bases. The V gene's germline CDR1 is MNHEY and CDR2 SMNVEV (reference sequence). With 5 bases clipped from V and 5 bases from J, the junction kept 14 bases outside the gene matches. The CDR3 length is 16 residues. This chain's CDR3 is CASSPGTADRGETQYF. The CDR3 region has the DNA TGTGCCAGCAGTCCCGGGACAGCGGATAGAGGGGAGACCCAGTACTTC.

The V and J genes are TRBV27 and TRBJ1-2; D is perhaps TRBD1 (5 bases). The CDR3 loop spans 13 amino acids. The germline V and J ends were trimmed by 3 bases and 8 bases, with 13 bases remaining between them. Per germline, CDR1 MNHEY and CDR2 SMNVEV (reference sequence). The CDR3 spells CASSFSGLGGYTF. The DNA for the CDR3 is TGTGCCAGCAGTTTCTCAGGGTTGGGAGGCTACACCTTC.

A single count supports this clone. The chain joins TRBV15 to TRBJ2-2, with 8 bases lining up with TRBD2. Looked up from germline, CDR1 is LNHNV and CDR2 is YYDKDF (reference sequence). This CDR3 is 16 amino acids long. Germline trimming cut 7 bases from V and 3 bases from J; bases unmatched to any gene: 10. The CDR3 sequence is CATKNPGTSYTGELFF. DNA for the CDR3: TGTGCCACCAAAAACCCCGGGACTAGTTACACCGGGGAGCTGTTTTTT.

This clone was observed a few times. The gene calls are TRBV7-9 and TRBJ1-1, with TRBD1 identical over 8 bases. This CDR3 is built from 12 residues. J was trimmed by 9 bases and V by 1 base; bases with no gene match: 1. Germline V gives CDR1 SEHNR, CDR2 FQNEAQ (reference sequence). CDR3 sequence reads: CASSLGDRKAFF. The CDR3 DNA reads TGTGCCAGCAGCTTAGGGGACAGGAAAGCTTTCTTT.

There are a few counts of this clone. The rearrangement joins TRBV30 to TRBJ1-2; D remains ambiguous. This CDR3 is built from 14 residues. The V gene's germline CDR1 is GTSNPN and CDR2 SVGIG (reference sequence). V lost 0 bases to trimming and J lost 8 bases, with 16 bases between them. CDR3 DNA sequence: TGTGCCTGGAGTGTACCGTGGATCGCGGAAGGCTACACCTTC. Amino acid sequence: CAWSVPWIAEGYTF.

The rearrangement joins TRBV19 to TRBJ2-3; D unresolved. The germline V and J ends were trimmed by 1 base and 2 bases, with 10 bases remaining between them. Germline lookup yields CDR1 LNHDA and CDR2 SQIVND (reference sequence). This CDR3 spans 15 amino acids. The CDR3 here is CASSIGADITDTQYF. The CDR3 nucleotides read TGTGCCAGTAGTATAGGCGCAGACATCACAGATACGCAGTATTTT. The full variable domain, with the rest looked up from reference TRBV19 and TRBJ2-3, is DGGITQSPKYLFRKEGQNVTLSCEQNLNHDAMYWYRQDPGQGLRLIYYSQIVNDFQKGDIAEGYSVSREKKESFPLTVTSAQKNPTAFYLCASSIGADITDTQYFGPGTRLTVL.

The chain combines TRBV15 with TRBJ1-2; TRBD1 is a possible D gene (6 bases). The CDR3 consists of 17 residues. The V and J ends lost 5 bases and 5 bases respectively, with 24 bases between them. Germline CDR1 reads LNHNV; CDR2 reads YYDKDF (reference sequence). DNA of the CDR3: TGTGCCACCAGCCCCCAGATACAGGGTTTCTCGGCTTATGGCTACACCTTC. Translating it yields CATSPQIQGFSAYGYTF.

V usage is TRBV5-5 and J usage is TRBJ1-4, with 9 bases matching TRBD1. The junction had 4 bases not matched to a gene; V was cut back by 4 bases and J by 0 bases. Looked up from germline, CDR1 is SGHKS and CDR2 is YYEKEE (reference sequence). This CDR3 comprises 16 residues. The chain's CDR3 is CASSRDRDATNEKLFF. CDR3 bases: TGTGCCAGCAGCCGGGACAGGGATGCAACTAATGAAAAACTGTTTTTT.

This rearrangement joins TRBV11-3 to TRBJ2-3; D perhaps matches TRBD2 (7 bases). From germline, CDR1 is SGHNT and CDR2 YENEEA. Trimming cost V 1 base and J 4 bases, with 15 bases left between them. This CDR3 spans 16 amino acids. This CDR3 reads CASSLGGGRGADTQYF. DNA of the CDR3: TGTGCCAGCAGCTTAGGGGGGGGCAGAGGAGCAGATACGCAGTATTTT.

The chain carries TRBV6-6 and TRBJ2-1, with 11 bases that match TRBD1. With V trimmed by 6 bases and J by 7 bases, 8 bases remained unmatched. The CDR3 length is 15 residues. Germline lookup yields CDR1 MNHNY and CDR2 SVGAGI (reference sequence). CDR3 DNA: TGTGCCAGCAGAACGGGACAGGGGGGCCGAAATGAGCAGTTCTTC. Amino acid sequence: CASRTGQGGRNEQFF.

The chain recombines TRBV19 with TRBJ1-2; 8 nucleotides align to TRBD1. CDR1 and CDR2 from the germline V gene are LNHDA and SQIVND (reference sequence). The CDR3 is 12 residues long. The V and J ends lost 7 bases and 7 bases, in that order; junction bases with no gene match: 5. The CDR3 here is CASKVTGVGYTF. The DNA for the CDR3 is TGTGCCAGTAAGGTGACAGGGGTTGGCTACACCTTC.

The V and J genes are TRBV13 and TRBJ2-7, with 15 bases identical to TRBD2. V shed 5 bases, J shed 1 base, and the junction held 3 bases outside the gene matches. The CDR3 is made up of 16 amino acids. Germline CDR1 is PRHDT and CDR2 is FYEKMQ (reference sequence). DNA for the CDR3: TGTGCCAGCAGCACGGGACTAGCGGGGGGATCCTACGAGCAGTACTTC. Amino acids: CASSTGLAGGSYEQYF.

The rearrangement uses TRBV5-6 and TRBJ1-2, with a tentative D call TRBD1 (6 bases). V was shortened by 2 bases and J by 8 bases, with 16 bases between the two germline ends. The CDR3 is 14 residues long. Germline CDR1 reads SGHDT; CDR2 reads YYEEEE. CDR3: CASSLGQGYRGYTF. The CDR3 nucleotides read TGTGCCAGCAGCTTAGGCCAGGGGTACCGGGGCTACACCTTC.

The rearrangement uses TRBV6-1 and TRBJ2-1; TRBD1 is a possible D gene (6 bases). Germline CDR1 reads MNHNS; CDR2 reads SASEGT. The CDR3 is 15 amino acids. V dropped 6 bases and J dropped 0 bases, with 12 bases sitting between them. This CDR3 is CASRPGQSSYNEQFF. CDR3 coding DNA: TGTGCCAGCAGACCCGGACAGAGCTCCTACAATGAGCAGTTCTTC.

The rearrangement joins TRBV6-5 to TRBJ2-2; D gene ambiguous. CDR3 length equals 13 residues. Trimming removed 6 bases from V and 3 bases from J, with 8 bases in between. Per the germline V gene, CDR1 is MNHEY and CDR2 is SVGAGI. The CDR3, as DNA: TGTGCCAGCAGCGATACGGACACCGGGGAGCTGTTTTTT. Its protein is CASSDTDTGELFF.

V and J are TRBV6-1 and TRBJ2-1, with D possibly matching TRBD1 (6 bases). From germline, CDR1 is MNHNS and CDR2 SASEGT. The V end lost 6 bases, the J end lost 0 bases, and 6 bases lay between the germline ends. The CDR3 length is 13 residues. CDR3 DNA sequence: TGTGCCAGCAGGGACAGCTCCTACAATGAGCAGTTCTTC. Its protein is CASRDSSYNEQFF.

This chain uses TRBV2 with TRBJ1-2; D is possibly TRBD1 (6 bases). In germline, CDR1 is SNHLY, CDR2 FYNNEI. The CDR3 contains 15 residues. V lost 5 bases to trimming and J lost 2 bases, with 15 bases between them. The CDR3 region has the DNA TGTGCCAGCAGTCAACAGGGAAGGGGGAACTATGGCTACACCTTC. Translating gives CASSQQGRGNYGYTF. Variable domain in full (rest from reference TRBV2 and TRBJ1-2): EPEVTQTPSHQVTQMGQEVILRCVPISNHLYFYWYRQILGQKVEFLVSFYNNEISEKSEIFDDQFSVERPDGSNFTLKIRSTKLEDSAMYFCASSQQGRGNYGYTFGSGTRLTVV.

The chain couples TRBV4-3 to TRBJ1-2; D is unclear. This CDR3 region has 18 residues. The V end lost 1 base, the J end lost 3 bases, and 21 bases lay between the germline ends. Germline V gene sequence: CDR1 LGHNA, CDR2 YSLEER. CDR3 sequence (DNA): TGCGCCAGCAGCCAAGGGACTTCCGGGAAGGCCGGGGACTATGGCTACACCTTC. Encoded protein: CASSQGTSGKAGDYGYTF.

This clone was seen only once. The CDR3 sequence: CASLGGAYNEQFF. CDR3 nucleotides: TGCGCCAGCCTTGGCGGGGCCTACAATGAGCAGTTCTTC. The chain uses TRBV5-1 and TRBJ2-1, with a weak D call TRBD2 (6 bases). The germline V gene has CDR1 SGHRS and CDR2 YFSETQ. The CDR3 is 13 residues long. Trimming removed 7 bases from V and 2 bases from J, with 10 bases in between. The complete variable domain, with remaining parts taken from reference TRBV5-1 and TRBJ2-1, reads KAGVTQTPRYLIKTRGQQVTLSCSPISGHRSVSWYQQTPGQGLQFLFEYFSETQRNKGNFPGRFSGRQFSNSRSEMNVSTLELGDSALYLCASLGGAYNEQFFGPGTRLTVL.